The rows below give T cell receptor beta chains drawn from one sample of a study of blood T cell repertoires in COVID-19. Assay: immunoSEQ multiplex PCR; the TCRdb copy retains only in-frame clones and omits some. Seen here are 330,000 or so clones, about 92% observed once, and the top ten hold around a sixth. Sequenced sample: PBMCs or T cells enriched from blood (not recorded which). These receptors were obtained from a woman younger than 45 who had recovered from COVID-19. CDR3s leave out the opening cysteine and the closing phenylalanine or tryptophan. The size of a clone is reported for some rows only, either as once, few or many, or as a class for expanded clones.

j_gene	v_gene	abundance	CDR3aa
TRBJ2-2	TRBV7-6	NA	ASSPRGGQAAGELF
TRBJ2-1	TRBV5-1	NA	ASSQRTGLNEQF
TRBJ1-6	TRBV6-1	once	ASSEQGTGINSPLH
TRBJ1-6	TRBV18	NA	ASSRAEQGPLH
TRBJ2-7	TRBV19	once	ASSFAGLAGGLVTYEQY
TRBJ2-4	TRBV5-1	NA	ASRPGQGLTLTWAKNIQY
TRBJ2-5	TRBV7-9	NA	ASSFIEGLETQY
TRBJ2-1	TRBV9	once	ASSPRQVLYGGSGINEQF
TRBJ1-2	TRBV19	NA	ASSLSSPDSLIYGYT
TRBJ2-7	TRBV11-2	NA	ASSLDYTRAGETHEQY
TRBJ2-2	TRBV15	NA	ATSASTVGTGELF
TRBJ2-3	TRBV3-1/TRBV3-2	NA	ASSQGGSTGVATDTQY
TRBJ2-1	TRBV21-1	NA	ASSKDEGNEQF
TRBJ2-7	TRBV28	once	ASSRLGYEQY
TRBJ1-5	TRBV19	NA	ASSIGRASNQPQH